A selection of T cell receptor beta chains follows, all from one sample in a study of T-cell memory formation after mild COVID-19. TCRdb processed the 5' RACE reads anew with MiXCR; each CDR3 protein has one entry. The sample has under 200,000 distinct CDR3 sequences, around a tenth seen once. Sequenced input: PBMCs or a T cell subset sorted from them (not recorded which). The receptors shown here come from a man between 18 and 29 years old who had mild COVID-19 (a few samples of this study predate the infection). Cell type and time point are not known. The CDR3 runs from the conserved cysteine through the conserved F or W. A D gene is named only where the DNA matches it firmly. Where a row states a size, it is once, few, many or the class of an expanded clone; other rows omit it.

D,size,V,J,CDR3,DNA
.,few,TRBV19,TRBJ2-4,CASSTDRTLNIQYF,TGTGCCAGTAGTACAGACAGGACATTAAACATTCAGTACTTC
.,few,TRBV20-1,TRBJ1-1,CSAQSFRNTEAFF,TGCAGTGCCCAGTCCTTTAGGAACACTGAAGCTTTCTTT
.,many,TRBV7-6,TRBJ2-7,CASSRPGVSIYEQYF,TGTGCCAGCAGTCGGCCAGGGGTTAGTATATACGAGCAGTACTTC
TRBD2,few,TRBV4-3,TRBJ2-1,CASSRGTSGGAAHNEQFF,TGCGCCAGCAGCCGAGGGACTAGCGGGGGGGCCGCCCACAATGAGCAGTTCTTC
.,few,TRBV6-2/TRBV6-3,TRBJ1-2,CASSYERQGYTF,TGTGCCAGCAGTTACGAGAGGCAAGGCTACACCTTC
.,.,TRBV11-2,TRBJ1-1,CASSLNLNTEAFF,TGTGCCAGCAGCTTAAACCTGAACACTGAAGCTTTCTTT
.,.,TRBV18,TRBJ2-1,CASSPRGRGSGSYNEQFF,TGTGCCAGCTCACCACGGGGCAGGGGTTCTGGTTCCTACAATGAGCAGTTCTTC
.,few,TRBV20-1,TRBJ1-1,CSARVGRMNTEAFF,TGCAGTGCTAGAGTAGGCAGGATGAACACTGAAGCTTTCTTT
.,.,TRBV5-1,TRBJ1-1,CASSSQVNTEAFF,TGCGCCAGCAGCTCCCAAGTGAACACTGAAGCTTTCTTT
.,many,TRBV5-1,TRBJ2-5,CASAPGEYQETQYF,TGCGCCAGCGCCCCCGGGGAGTACCAAGAGACCCAGTACTTC
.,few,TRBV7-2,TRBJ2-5,CASSPLGGYQETQYF,TGTGCCAGCAGCCCGTTAGGAGGGTACCAAGAGACCCAGTACTTC
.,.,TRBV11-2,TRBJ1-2,CASSLEPGRGYTF,TGTGCCAGCAGCTTAGAACCGGGACGGGGCTACACCTTC
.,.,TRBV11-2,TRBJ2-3,CASSHLGTDTQYF,TGTGCCAGCAGCCATCTGGGGACAGATACGCAGTATTTT
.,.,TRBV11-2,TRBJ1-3,CASRPLSRDLSGNTIYF,TGTGCCAGCAGACCCTTGAGCAGGGACCTCTCTGGAAACACCATATATTTT
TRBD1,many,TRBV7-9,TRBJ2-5,CASSLYRGLETQYF,TGTGCCAGCAGCCTATACAGGGGGCTGGAGACCCAGTACTTC
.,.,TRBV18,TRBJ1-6,CASSPETGNSPLHF,TGTGCCAGCTCACCGGAGACAGGAAATTCACCCCTCCACTTT
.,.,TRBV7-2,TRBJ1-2,CASSLERQGGGYTF,TGTGCCAGCAGCTTAGAACGGCAGGGAGGTGGCTACACCTTC
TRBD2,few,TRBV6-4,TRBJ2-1,CASSARLAGGFNEQFF,TGTGCCAGCAGTGCTAGACTAGCGGGGGGGTTCAATGAGCAGTTCTTC
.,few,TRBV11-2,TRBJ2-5,CASSFPEGTQYF,TGTGCCAGCAGCTTCCCCGAAGGGACCCAGTACTTC
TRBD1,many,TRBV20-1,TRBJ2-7,CSAILHRDSETYEQYF,TGCAGTGCTATACTCCACCGGGACAGCGAGACCTACGAGCAGTACTTC
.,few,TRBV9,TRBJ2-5,CASSAALWTAQETQYF,TGTGCCAGCAGCGCTGCTCTCTGGACAGCTCAAGAGACCCAGTACTTC
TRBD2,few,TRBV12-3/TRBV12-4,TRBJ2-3,CASSLIGSGGADTQYF,TGTGCCAGCAGTTTAATTGGTAGCGGGGGGGCAGATACGCAGTATTTT
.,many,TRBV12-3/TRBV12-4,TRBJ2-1,CASSFFGSNNEQFF,TGTGCCAGCAGTTTCTTCGGCAGTAACAATGAGCAGTTCTTC
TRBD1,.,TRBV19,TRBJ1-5,CASTLGGSTGEQPQHF,TGTGCCAGTACCCTAGGGGGGTCGACAGGGGAACAGCCCCAGCATTTT